This TCR beta chain is drawn from a study of blood T cell repertoires in COVID-19. Repertoires were generated with immunoSEQ multiplex PCR, while TCRdb's copy carries only in-frame clones and drops some. This repertoire shows 450,000 to 500,000 clones, 70% to 90% found once; its top ten account for approximately 3%. Sequencing was performed on peripheral blood. This sequence was found in a human donor in a cohort sampled during active COVID-19.

As DNA, the CDR3 is TGTGCCAGCAGCCCTACTAGCGCCCCCAGGGCAGATACGCAGTATTTT. It encodes CASSPTSAPRADTQYF. This rearrangement joins TRBV11-2 to TRBJ2-3; 7 bases fit TRBD2. J gave up 4 bases and V 5 bases, and 12 bases lay outside the gene matches. The CDR3 has 16 residues. The germline V gene encodes CDR1 SGHAT and CDR2 FQNNGV. The full variable domain, completed using reference TRBV11-2 and TRBJ2-3, is EAGVAQSPRYKIIEKRQSVAFWCNPISGHATLYWYQQILGQGPKLLIQFQNNGVVDDSQLPKDRFSAERLKGVDSTLKIQPAKLEDSAVYLCASSPTSAPRADTQYFGPGTRLTVL.